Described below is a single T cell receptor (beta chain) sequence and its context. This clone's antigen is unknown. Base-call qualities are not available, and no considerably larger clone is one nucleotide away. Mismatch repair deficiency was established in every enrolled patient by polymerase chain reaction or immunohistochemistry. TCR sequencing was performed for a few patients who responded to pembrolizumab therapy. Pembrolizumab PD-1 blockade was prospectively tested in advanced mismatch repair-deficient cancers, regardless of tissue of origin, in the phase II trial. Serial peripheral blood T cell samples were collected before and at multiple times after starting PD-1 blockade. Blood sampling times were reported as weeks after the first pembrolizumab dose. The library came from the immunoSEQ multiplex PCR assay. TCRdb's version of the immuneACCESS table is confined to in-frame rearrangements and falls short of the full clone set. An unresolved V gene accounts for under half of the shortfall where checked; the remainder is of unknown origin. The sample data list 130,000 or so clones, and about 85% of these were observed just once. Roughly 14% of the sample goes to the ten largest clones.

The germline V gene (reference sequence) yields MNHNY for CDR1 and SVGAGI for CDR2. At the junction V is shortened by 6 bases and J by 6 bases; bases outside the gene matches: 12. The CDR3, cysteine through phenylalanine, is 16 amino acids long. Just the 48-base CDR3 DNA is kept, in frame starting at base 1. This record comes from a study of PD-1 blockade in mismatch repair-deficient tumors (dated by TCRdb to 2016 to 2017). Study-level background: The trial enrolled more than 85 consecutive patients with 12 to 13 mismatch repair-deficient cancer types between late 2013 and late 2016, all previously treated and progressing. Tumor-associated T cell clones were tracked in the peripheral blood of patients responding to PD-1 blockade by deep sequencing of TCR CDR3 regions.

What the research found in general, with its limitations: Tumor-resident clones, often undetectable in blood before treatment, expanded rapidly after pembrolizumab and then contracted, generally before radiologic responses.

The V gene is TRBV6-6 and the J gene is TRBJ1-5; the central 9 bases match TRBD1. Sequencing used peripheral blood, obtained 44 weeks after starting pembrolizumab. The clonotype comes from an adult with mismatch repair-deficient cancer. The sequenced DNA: TGTGCCAGCAGACCCCACACAGGGGGCAAGGTTCAGCCCCAGCATTTT. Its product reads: CASRPHTGGKVQPQHF.